These T cell receptor beta chains were read from a single sample in a study of human T cells and chemical hapten exposure. One entry per CDR3 protein results from TCRdb running MiXCR on the RACE reads. The table records roughly 64,000 distinct CDR3 sequences, approximately 10% of them present only once. This sample comprised whole blood, obtained in connection with sensitization to the hapten diphenylcyclopropenone (DPC). The receptors originated from a woman aged 30 to 39 with alopecia areata. Some clones in this sample may be carry-over from other donors' samples. CDR3s include the opening cysteine and the closing phenylalanine or tryptophan. A D gene is named only where the DNA matches it firmly. The listing skips clone size in some rows; elsewhere it reads once, few, many or a size class.

j_gene | v_gene | d_gene | abundance | CDR3aa | CDR3nt
TRBJ2-1 | TRBV29-1 | . | . | CSVGHNEQFF | TGCAGCGTTGGTCACAATGAGCAGTTCTTC
TRBJ2-1 | TRBV11-2 | TRBD2 | few | CASSSAGLAGGSSYNEQFF | TGTGCCAGCAGCTCCGCTGGACTAGCGGGGGGGAGCTCCTACAATGAGCAGTTCTTC
TRBJ2-7 | TRBV6-5 | . | many | CASSYSGAAAYEQYF | TGTGCCAGCAGTTACTCGGGGGCCGCAGCCTACGAGCAGTACTTC
TRBJ1-1 | TRBV7-8 | . | many | CASSLVGNTEAFF | TGTGCCAGCAGCTTAGTAGGAAACACTGAAGCTTTCTTT
TRBJ1-5 | TRBV28 | TRBD1 | . | CASSFTTGGQPQHF | TGTGCCAGCAGTTTTACGACAGGGGGACAGCCCCAGCATTTT
TRBJ1-1 | TRBV7-3 | . | few | CASSSQPGDTEAFF | TGTGCCAGCAGCTCCCAGCCAGGGGACACTGAAGCTTTCTTT
TRBJ2-3 | TRBV30 | . | many | CAWSVNHLTDTQYF | TGTGCCTGGAGTGTGAACCACCTCACAGATACGCAGTATTTT
TRBJ2-3 | TRBV28 | . | many | CASSLQTDTQYF | TGTGCCAGCAGTTTACAGACAGATACGCAGTATTTT
TRBJ2-3 | TRBV5-1 | . | few | CASSLDRTSTDTQYF | TGCGCCAGCAGCTTGGACAGGACAAGCACAGATACGCAGTATTTT
TRBJ2-2 | TRBV29-1 | . | . | CSVENAGENTGELFF | TGCAGCGTTGAAAATGCAGGGGAAAACACCGGGGAGCTGTTTTTT
TRBJ1-2 | TRBV4-1 | TRBD1 | many | CASSQDRTGGSGYTF | TGCGCCAGCAGCCAAGATCGGACAGGGGGCTCTGGCTACACCTTC
TRBJ2-3 | TRBV4-2 | TRBD2 | . | CASSQEASAGLAATDTQYF | TGTGCCAGCAGCCAAGAAGCGTCGGCGGGGCTAGCGGCCACAGATACGCAGTATTTT
TRBJ2-3 | TRBV28 | . | . | CASVGVTDTQYF | TGTGCCAGCGTAGGAGTCACAGATACGCAGTATTTT
TRBJ1-5 | TRBV28 | . | . | CASTLGGRDQPQHF | TGTGCCAGCACCCTGGGGGGGCGCGATCAGCCCCAGCATTTT
TRBJ1-5 | TRBV7-6 | . | many | CASSLGTRDSNQPQHF | TGTGCCAGCAGCCTGGGGACCAGGGATAGCAATCAGCCCCAGCATTTT
TRBJ2-5 | TRBV4-3 | . | few | CASSQEPVRGETQYF | TGCGCCAGCAGCCAAGAACCCGTTAGAGGCGAGACCCAGTACTTC
TRBJ1-5 | TRBV29-1 | . | many | CSAGGSNQPQHF | TGCAGCGCCGGGGGCAGCAATCAGCCCCAGCATTTT
TRBJ2-3 | TRBV15 | . | many | CATSRTLYGGAVDTQYF | TGTGCCACCAGCAGAACGCTCTATGGGGGGGCCGTCGATACGCAGTATTTT
TRBJ2-5 | TRBV4-1 | . | . | CASSQDGLIGETQYF | TGCGCCAGCAGCCAAGACGGGCTAATAGGAGAGACCCAGTACTTC
TRBJ2-7 | TRBV5-1 | TRBD1 | many | CASSRDPGTGGYEQYF | TGCGCCAGCAGCAGGGACCCCGGGACAGGGGGCTACGAGCAGTACTTC
TRBJ1-1 | TRBV19 | . | . | CASSRDGEDTEAFF | TGTGCCAGTAGCCGCGACGGGGAGGACACTGAAGCTTTCTTT
TRBJ1-1 | TRBV29-1 | . | . | CSVVQQGVDTEAFF | TGCAGCGTTGTGCAACAGGGAGTCGACACTGAAGCTTTCTTT
TRBJ2-7 | TRBV24-1 | . | many | CATSDLRSEQYF | TGTGCCACCAGTGATTTGCGTAGCGAGCAGTACTTC
TRBJ2-5 | TRBV6-2/TRBV6-3 | TRBD2 | few | CASSWVRRAGGQETQYF | TGTGCCAGCAGTTGGGTGAGAAGAGCGGGGGGCCAAGAGACCCAGTACTTC
TRBJ2-1 | TRBV4-1 | . | . | CASSHGADNEQFF | TGCGCCAGCAGCCATGGGGCGGACAATGAGCAGTTCTTC
TRBJ2-1 | TRBV9 | TRBD1 | . | CASSPRARTGGDGEQFF | TGTGCCAGCAGCCCCCGAGCCAGGACAGGGGGAGACGGTGAGCAGTTCTTC
TRBJ2-2 | TRBV3-1 | . | . | CASSQDQSGSGELFF | TGTGCCAGCAGCCAAGATCAATCAGGGTCCGGGGAGCTGTTTTTT
TRBJ1-4 | TRBV19 | . | . | CASNWGATNEKLFF | TGTGCCAGTAACTGGGGTGCAACTAATGAAAAACTGTTTTTT
TRBJ2-7 | TRBV6-1 | . | . | CASRPGFNEQYF | TGTGCCAGCAGGCCCGGATTTAACGAGCAGTACTTC
TRBJ1-4 | TRBV5-1 | TRBD1 | many | CASSFGQGALANEKLFF | TGCGCCAGCAGCTTCGGACAGGGGGCGTTGGCTAATGAAAAACTGTTTTTT
TRBJ1-5 | TRBV19 | . | few | CASTISVVGNQPQHF | TGTGCCAGTACAATCAGCGTAGTTGGCAATCAGCCCCAGCATTTT
TRBJ1-1 | TRBV9 | . | few | CASSVGGTTTAFF | TGTGCCAGCAGCGTAGGGGGGACAACCACGGCTTTCTTT
TRBJ2-7 | TRBV2 | . | many | CASSMLDEQYF | TGTGCCAGCAGCATGTTGGACGAGCAGTACTTC
TRBJ2-7 | TRBV28 | TRBD1 | . | CASRRGQGGSYEQYF | TGTGCCAGCAGACGAGGACAGGGGGGCTCCTACGAGCAGTACTTC
TRBJ2-3 | TRBV4-2 | TRBD2 | few | CASSQNSGFTDTQYF | TGTGCCAGCAGCCAAAATAGCGGGTTCACAGATACGCAGTATTTT
TRBJ2-1 | TRBV3-1 | TRBD2 | few | CASSHTSGSYNEQFF | TGTGCCAGCAGCCATACTAGCGGGAGCTACAATGAGCAGTTCTTC
TRBJ2-7 | TRBV28 | . | few | CATRSRTTQVWQYF | TGTGCCACTCGATCGAGGACCACCCAAGTGTGGCAGTACTTC
TRBJ2-2 | TRBV3-1 | . | many | CASSQVLTANTGELFF | TGTGCCAGCAGCCAAGTTTTGACAGCGAACACCGGGGAGCTGTTTTTT
TRBJ2-7 | TRBV7-6 | . | many | CASSDDIYEQYF | TGTGCCAGCAGCGACGACATCTACGAGCAGTACTTC
TRBJ2-3 | TRBV6-2/TRBV6-3 | . | many | CASSYRLGDTQYF | TGTGCCAGCAGCTATCGACTAGGAGATACGCAGTATTTT
TRBJ1-2 | TRBV4-1 | TRBD1 | . | CASSPSGTGLGDYGYTF | TGCGCCAGCAGCCCATCCGGGACAGGGTTAGGGGACTATGGCTACACCTTC
TRBJ1-5 | TRBV20-1 | . | few | CSARDTVRGQPQHF | TGCAGTGCTAGAGACACGGTTAGGGGTCAGCCCCAGCATTTT
TRBJ2-1 | TRBV6-6 | . | few | CATGPAGNEQFF | TGTGCCACCGGGCCCGCCGGCAATGAGCAGTTCTTC